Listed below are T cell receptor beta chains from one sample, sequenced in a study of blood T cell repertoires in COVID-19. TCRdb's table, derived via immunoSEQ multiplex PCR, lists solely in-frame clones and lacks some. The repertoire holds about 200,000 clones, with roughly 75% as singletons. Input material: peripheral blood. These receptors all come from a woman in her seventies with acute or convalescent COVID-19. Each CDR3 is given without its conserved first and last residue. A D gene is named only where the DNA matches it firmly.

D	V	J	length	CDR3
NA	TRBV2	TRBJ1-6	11	ASSSDNNSPLH
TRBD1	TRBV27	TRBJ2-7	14	ASSPTGQDFSYEQY
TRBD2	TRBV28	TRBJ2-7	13	ASSLRTRPSGEQY
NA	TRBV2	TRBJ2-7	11	ASSEGAAGEQY
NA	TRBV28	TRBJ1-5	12	ASSLQAIYQPQH
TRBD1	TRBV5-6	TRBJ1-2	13	ASSLVSGGIRGYT
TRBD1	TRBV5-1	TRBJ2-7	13	ASSLRQGSPYEQY
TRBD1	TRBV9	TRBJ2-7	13	ASSVDHGQGYEQY
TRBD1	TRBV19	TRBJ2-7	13	ASSTGTGGIYEQY
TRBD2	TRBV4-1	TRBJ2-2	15	ASSTHVAGGNTGELF
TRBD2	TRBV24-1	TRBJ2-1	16	ATSDGLADTSSYNEQF
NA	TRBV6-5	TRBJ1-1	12	ASSYKGRATEAF
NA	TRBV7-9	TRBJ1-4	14	ASSLGGHSTNEKLF
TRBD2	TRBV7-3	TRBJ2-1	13	ASSSPGGAYNEQF
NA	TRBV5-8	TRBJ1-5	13	ASSSSGQGHQPQH
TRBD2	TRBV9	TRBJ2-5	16	ASSVGLAAKYYQETQY
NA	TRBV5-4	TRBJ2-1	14	ASSSVGGSAYNEQF
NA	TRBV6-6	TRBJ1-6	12	ASNYQQGNSPLH
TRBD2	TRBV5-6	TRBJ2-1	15	ASSLPAGLAPYNEQF
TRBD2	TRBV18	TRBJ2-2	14	ASSPSGDVGTGELF
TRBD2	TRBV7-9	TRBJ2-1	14	ASSLSGTRWGNEQF
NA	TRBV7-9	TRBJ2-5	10	ASSLTQETQY
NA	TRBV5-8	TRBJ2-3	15	ASSLALSDSSTDTQY
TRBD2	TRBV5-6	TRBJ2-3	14	ASSSTSGYSTDTQY
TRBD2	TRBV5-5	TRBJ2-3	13	ASSLDSGFTDTQY
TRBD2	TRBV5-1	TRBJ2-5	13	ASSEGLAGRETQY
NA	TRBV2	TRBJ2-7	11	ASIRLSSYEQY
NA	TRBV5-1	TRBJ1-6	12	ASSLDTAYSPLH
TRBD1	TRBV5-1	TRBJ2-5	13	ASSSTGAQGETQY
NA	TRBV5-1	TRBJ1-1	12	ASSHGTPNTEAF
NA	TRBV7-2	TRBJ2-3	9	ASTTTDTQY
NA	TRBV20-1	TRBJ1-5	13	SASPGSYSNQPQH
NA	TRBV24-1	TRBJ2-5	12	ATSEPDTGETQY
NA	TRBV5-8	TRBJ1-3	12	ASSSSGLGNTIY
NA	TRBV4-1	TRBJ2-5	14	ASSQAGTRSGETQY
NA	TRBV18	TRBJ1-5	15	ASSLEGVRLGNQPQH
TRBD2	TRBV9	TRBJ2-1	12	ASRQAGAGNEQF
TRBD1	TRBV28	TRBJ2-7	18	ASSLPEDRGSLAEYYEQY
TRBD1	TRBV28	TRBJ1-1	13	ASRGQGGGNTEAF
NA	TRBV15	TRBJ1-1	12	ATSNSLVNTEAF
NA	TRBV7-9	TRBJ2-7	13	ASSTGKGRGYEQY
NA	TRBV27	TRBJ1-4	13	ASSGRGAGREKLF
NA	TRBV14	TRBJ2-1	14	ASSQAGAPVYNEQF
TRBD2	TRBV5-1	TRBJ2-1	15	ASSSGQGAGDDNEQF
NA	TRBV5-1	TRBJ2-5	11	ASSLDRSETQY
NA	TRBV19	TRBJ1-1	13	ASSIYGTTGTEAF
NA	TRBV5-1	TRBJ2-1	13	ASSLDGLAINEQF
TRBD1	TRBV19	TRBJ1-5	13	ASSSGQGAGQPQH
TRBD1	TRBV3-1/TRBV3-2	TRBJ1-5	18	ASSQSKWGTGGFVAQPQH
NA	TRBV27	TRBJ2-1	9	ASRAGQEQF